One and the same sample provided the 14 T cell receptor beta chains below, sequenced in a study of blood T cell repertoires in COVID-19 (dated by TCRdb to the early 2020s). The library was obtained by the immunoSEQ multiplex PCR assay. Not all clones reach the TCRdb copy of this immuneACCESS table, which keeps in-frame sequences only. Checked studies attribute under half of the gap to unresolved V genes and leave the rest unexplained. In this sample the table shows some 70,000 clones, around 86% of which occur a single time. In total, the top ten clones hold 6.6% of the sample. What was sequenced was peripheral blood. The receptor set was obtained from a man aged 50 to 60 with active COVID-19.

This rearrangement joins TRBV7-9 to TRBJ2-7; tentatively, D is TRBD1 (6 bases). Germline assignment: CDR1 SEHNR and CDR2 FQNEAQ (reference sequence). This CDR3 has 13 amino acids. Trimming cost V 4 bases and J 1 base, with 8 bases left between them. The CDR3 coding sequence is TGTGCCAGCAGCTCGGACAGATCCTACGAGCAGTACTTC. It translates to CASSSDRSYEQYF.

The chain couples TRBV15 to TRBJ2-3; D perhaps matches TRBD1 (6 bases). Germline V gives CDR1 LNHNV, CDR2 YYDKDF (reference sequence). This CDR3 spans 13 amino acids. Trimming removed 9 bases at V and 3 bases at J, with 13 bases between. The CDR3 region has the DNA TGTGCCACTCTATCACAGGGAACAGATACGCAGTATTTT. It specifies CATLSQGTDTQYF. Supplemented by reference TRBV15 and TRBJ2-3, the full variable domain reads DAMVIQNPRYQVTQFGKPVTLSCSQTLNHNVMYWYQQKSSQAPKLLFHYYDKDFNNEADTPDNFQSRRPNTSFCFLDIRSPGLGDTAMYLCATLSQGTDTQYFGPGTRLTVL.

The rearrangement uses TRBV4-3 and TRBJ2-2; possibly TRBD1 for D (6 bases). The CDR3 has 14 residues. Per germline, CDR1 LGHNA and CDR2 YSLEER. V gave up 4 bases and J gave up 5 bases, with 11 bases separating them. This CDR3 is CASSPGQTTGELFF. As DNA, the CDR3 is TGCGCCAGCAGCCCCGGACAGACGACCGGGGAGCTGTTTTTT.

This chain joins TRBV7-3 and TRBJ2-2, with a weak D call TRBD1 (5 bases). The CDR3 runs 15 residues. CDR1 is SGHTA, CDR2 FQGTGA, per germline. Trimming left V 5 bases short and J 5 bases short, with 15 bases between. The CDR3 reads CASSLEQGLTGELFF. The CDR3 DNA is TGTGCCAGCAGCCTCGAGCAGGGTTTAACCGGGGAGCTGTTTTTT.

The rearrangement uses TRBV5-1 and TRBJ1-2; 7 nucleotides agree with TRBD1. V dropped 0 bases and J dropped 8; count of bases not matched to a gene: 7. The germline gives CDR1 SGHRS, CDR2 YFSETQ. This CDR3 is built from 14 residues. CDR3 protein: CASSLEGQDGGYTF. The CDR3 coding sequence is TGCGCCAGCAGCTTGGAAGGACAGGATGGGGGCTACACCTTC.

The gene calls are TRBV25-1 and TRBJ2-3; tentatively, D is TRBD2 (5 bases). This CDR3 has 12 amino acids. Germline CDR1 is MGHDK and CDR2 is SYGVNS. Between the trimmed V and J ends, which lost 4 bases and 9 bases, there was a span of 11 bases. The CDR3 protein is CASSARSGTQYF. DNA of the CDR3: TGTGCCAGCAGTGCTAGGTCGGGAACGCAGTATTTT.

This chain connects TRBV7-2 to TRBJ2-7; D is perhaps TRBD1 (6 bases). The CDR3 is made up of 13 amino acids. Trimming took off 4 bases at V and 3 bases at J, with 10 bases between the two ends. CDR1 and CDR2 from the germline V gene are SGHTA and FQGNSA. CDR3 coding DNA: TGTGCCAGCAGCTCCAGGGGTAACTACGAGCAGTACTTC. The encoded protein is CASSSRGNYEQYF. The full variable domain, completed using reference TRBV7-2 and TRBJ2-7, is GAGVSQSPSNKVTEKGKDVELRCDPISGHTALYWYRQSLGQGLEFLIYFQGNSAPDKSGLPSDRFSAERTGGSVSTLTIQRTQQEDSAVYLCASSSRGNYEQYFGPGTRLTVT.

The chain combines TRBV7-2 with TRBJ1-1; D is undetermined. V gave up 5 bases and J gave up 1 base, with 11 bases separating them. The CDR3 has 14 amino acids. CDR1 and CDR2 from the germline V gene are SGHTA and FQGNSA. Here the CDR3 reads CASSLRHSNTEAFF. The CDR3 bases are TGTGCCAGCAGCCTCCGACATTCGAACACTGAAGCTTTCTTT.

The rearrangement uses TRBV9 and TRBJ2-5; 7 bases line up with TRBD1. V was pared by 4 bases and J by 4 bases, with 7 bases of the junction left unmatched. Germline V gene data show CDR1 as SGDLS and CDR2 as YYNGEE. The CDR3 covers 14 residues. CDR3 protein: CASSSRQGPETQYF. The CDR3 nucleotides are TGTGCCAGCAGCTCACGACAGGGTCCAGAGACCCAGTACTTC.

The V gene is TRBV28, the J gene TRBJ2-7, with a possible D match to TRBD1 (6 bases). V lost 5 bases, J lost 6 bases, and 17 bases lay in between. Germline V gene data show CDR1 as MDHEN and CDR2 as SYDVKM. The CDR3 sequence is 14 residues long. This chain's CDR3 is CASSPEQGPREQYF. Written as DNA, the CDR3 is TGTGCCAGCAGTCCAGAACAGGGCCCCCGCGAGCAGTACTTC.

The table lists this clone with a count of one. This chain connects TRBV5-1 to TRBJ2-3; D may be TRBD1 (6 bases). V gave up 0 bases and J gave up 1 base, with 12 bases separating them. CDR1 is SGHRS, CDR2 YFSETQ, per germline. The CDR3 totals 16 residues. CDR3 region: CASSLGQAEGTDTQYF. CDR3 coding DNA: TGCGCCAGCAGCTTGGGACAGGCGGAAGGCACAGATACGCAGTATTTT. Filled out from reference TRBV5-1 and TRBJ2-3, the complete variable domain reads KAGVTQTPRYLIKTRGQQVTLSCSPISGHRSVSWYQQTPGQGLQFLFEYFSETQRNKGNFPGRFSGRQFSNSRSEMNVSTLELGDSALYLCASSLGQAEGTDTQYFGPGTRLTVL.

This chain joins TRBV28 and TRBJ2-7; a weak D match, TRBD1 (6 bases). Germline lookup yields CDR1 MDHEN and CDR2 SYDVKM. V lost 6 bases and J lost 4, with 16 bases in between. The CDR3 spans 14 residues. CDR3 DNA sequence: TGTGCCAGCAGCCCTCCAGGGGTTGGGTACGAGCAGTACTTC. Its translation: CASSPPGVGYEQYF.

This clone has just a few counts. The chain links TRBV29-1 to TRBJ1-2, with a tentative D call TRBD1 (5 bases). CDR3 length equals 18 residues. Germline CDR1 reads SQVTM; CDR2 reads ANQGSEA. Trimming pared 6 bases from V and 4 bases from J, leaving 30 bases between. CDR3 coding DNA: TGCAGCGTCTCCCTCTTCAAGGGAGGAGTTCAAGGGGCCTATGGCTACACCTTC. This codes for CSVSLFKGGVQGAYGYTF.

The V and J genes are TRBV30 and TRBJ2-3; 8 bases map to TRBD2. CDR3 length: 16 residues. J gave up 1 base and V 1 base, and 7 bases lay outside the gene matches. In germline, CDR1 is GTSNPN, CDR2 SVGIG (reference sequence). CDR3 loop: CAWSGISGARTDTQYF. The CDR3 coding sequence is TGTGCCTGGAGTGGAATTAGCGGGGCACGCACAGATACGCAGTATTTT.